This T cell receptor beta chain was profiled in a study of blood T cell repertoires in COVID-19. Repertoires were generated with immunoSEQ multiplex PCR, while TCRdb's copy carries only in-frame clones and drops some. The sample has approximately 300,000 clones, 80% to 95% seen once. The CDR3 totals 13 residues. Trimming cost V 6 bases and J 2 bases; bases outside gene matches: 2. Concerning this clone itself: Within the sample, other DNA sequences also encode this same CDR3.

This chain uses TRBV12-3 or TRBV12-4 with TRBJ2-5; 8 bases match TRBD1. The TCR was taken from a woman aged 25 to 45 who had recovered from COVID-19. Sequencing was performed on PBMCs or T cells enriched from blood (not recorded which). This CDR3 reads CASRQGAQETQYF. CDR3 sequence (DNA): TGTGCCAGCAGGCAGGGGGCTCAAGAGACCCAGTACTTC.